Listed below are T cell receptor beta chains from one sample, sequenced in a study of blood T cell repertoires in COVID-19. Here immunoSEQ multiplex PCR was the method, and the copy in TCRdb shows in-frame clones only, minus some. Counted here are 70,000 to 85,000 clones, around 83% occurring once; the ten biggest clones make up 9% to 10%. Sequenced: peripheral blood. The receptors stem from a human donor in a cohort sampled during active COVID-19. CDR3s include the opening cysteine and the closing phenylalanine or tryptophan. D genes are given only for firm matches. Clone size appears in some rows only: once, few, many, or a class for an expanded clone.

V	size	length	D	J	DNA	CDR3
TRBV6-5	.	16	TRBD2	TRBJ2-7	TGTGCCAGCAGTTCCAGGACTAGCGGGGACTACTACGAGCAGTACTTC	CASSSRTSGDYYEQYF
TRBV11-3	.	14	TRBD2	TRBJ2-1	TGTGCCAGCAGCCCTTGGACTAGTAGCGATGAGCAGTTCTTC	CASSPWTSSDEQFF
TRBV3-1/TRBV3-2	.	13	.	TRBJ1-6	TGTGCCAGCAGCCAGGCCAATAATTCACCCCTCCACTTT	CASSQANNSPLHF
TRBV19	few	15	TRBD1	TRBJ1-5	TGTGCCAGTACACGACAGGGTCTGGGTGATCAGCCCCAGCATTTT	CASTRQGLGDQPQHF
TRBV24-1	.	15	.	TRBJ2-5	TGTGCCACCAGTGAAGGTTTTGAGGAGCAAGAGACCCAGTACTTC	CATSEGFEEQETQYF
TRBV2	.	15	TRBD2	TRBJ2-1	TGTGCCAGCAGTGAAGTGCTAGCGGGGGACAATGAGCAGTTCTTC	CASSEVLAGDNEQFF
TRBV2	.	13	.	TRBJ1-2	TGTGCCAGCCAAAACGGGGGGGACTATGGCTACACCTTC	CASQNGGDYGYTF
TRBV5-4	few	13	.	TRBJ1-5	TGTGCCAGCAGCCAGGGGTGGAATCAGCCCCAGCATTTT	CASSQGWNQPQHF
TRBV5-5	.	14	.	TRBJ1-5	TGTGCCAGCAGCGTGGAGGGAGGCAATCAGCCCCAGCATTTT	CASSVEGGNQPQHF
TRBV6-4	once	13	TRBD1	TRBJ2-3	TGTGCCAGCAGTGACAGGGGGCGAGATACGCAGTATTTT	CASSDRGRDTQYF
TRBV7-3	.	14	TRBD2	TRBJ2-2	TGTGCCAGCAGCTTCGTCGGGGGGAGCGGGGAGCTGTTTTTT	CASSFVGGSGELFF
TRBV2	.	15	TRBD1	TRBJ2-1	TGTGCCAGCAGGAAGGACAGGGGATCCTACAATGAGCAGTTCTTC	CASRKDRGSYNEQFF
TRBV28	.	14	.	TRBJ1-4	TGTGCCAGCTCAGGAGGTGGACAGAATGAAAAACTGTTTTTT	CASSGGGQNEKLFF
TRBV7-2	.	12	TRBD1	TRBJ1-4	TGTGCCAGCAGCCCAGGACAGGGGAGGCTGTTTTTT	CASSPGQGRLFF
TRBV11-1	few	15	TRBD1	TRBJ2-2	TGTGCCAGCAGCTTCAGGACAGGGAACACCGGGGAGCTGTTTTTT	CASSFRTGNTGELFF
TRBV5-4	once	13	.	TRBJ2-3	TGTGCCAGCAGCTCCCAGGGAACAGATACGCAGTATTTT	CASSSQGTDTQYF
TRBV19	.	14	.	TRBJ2-1	TGTGCCAGTAGCATGTTCCGGGAATACAATGAGCAGTTCTTC	CASSMFREYNEQFF
TRBV3-1/TRBV3-2	few	13	.	TRBJ1-1	TGTGCCAGCAGCCAACAGGGGAACACTGAAGCTTTCTTT	CASSQQGNTEAFF
TRBV19	.	17	.	TRBJ2-2	TGTGCCAGTACAGAGCGGTGGGGGCAGGGTGGCGGCGGGGAGCTGTTTTTT	CASTERWGQGGGGELFF
TRBV28	.	15	.	TRBJ1-2	TGTGCCAGCAGTACCCCGCCTACAGGGTTCGGTGGCTACACCTTC	CASSTPPTGFGGYTF
TRBV6-1	once	16	.	TRBJ1-5	TGTGCCAGCAGTGAGAAGGGGGTTGATAGCAATCAGCCCCAGCATTTT	CASSEKGVDSNQPQHF
TRBV11-2	.	15	TRBD2	TRBJ2-1	TGTGCCAGCAGCTCCATAGCGGGGGGCTACAATGAGCAGTTCTTC	CASSSIAGGYNEQFF
TRBV6-6	.	13	.	TRBJ1-6	TGTGCCAGCAGCGGGGGGCCGGATTCACCCCTCCACTTT	CASSGGPDSPLHF
TRBV2	.	17	TRBD2	TRBJ2-5	TGTGCCAGCAGTGTGGGCCTAGCGGGCTCTTTCGGAGAGACCCAGTACTTC	CASSVGLAGSFGETQYF
TRBV7-9	once	16	TRBD2	TRBJ2-3	TGTGCCAGCAGGGTTGGACTAGCGGGGGGCACAGATACGCAGTATTTT	CASRVGLAGGTDTQYF
TRBV6-1	.	17	TRBD2	TRBJ2-1	TGTGCCAGCAGTGGAACCGCTAGCGGAGGCTCCTACAATGAGCAGTTCTTC	CASSGTASGGSYNEQFF
TRBV4-1	.	15	.	TRBJ2-3	TGCGCCAGCAGCCGGGGAGACTACAACCCAGATACGCAGTATTTT	CASSRGDYNPDTQYF
TRBV15	.	18	TRBD1	TRBJ1-4	TGTGCCACCAGCAGAGGGCGGGACAGGGGTTCGCCGGATGAAAAACTGTTTTTT	CATSRGRDRGSPDEKLFF
TRBV28	.	16	TRBD1	TRBJ2-3	TGTGCCAGCAGTTCAGGGGGTCGAACAGGGACAGATACGCAGTATTTT	CASSSGGRTGTDTQYF
TRBV19	few	13	.	TRBJ1-2	TGTGCCAGTAGTATATCGGGAGGCTATGGCTACACCTTC	CASSISGGYGYTF
TRBV28	.	16	TRBD1	TRBJ1-1	TGTGCCAGCAGTTTAAGGGGCAGGGGGCAAGACACTGAAGCTTTCTTT	CASSLRGRGQDTEAFF
TRBV11-2	.	15	.	TRBJ1-1	TGTGCCAGCAGCCTTACAGGCTCCTTGAACACTGAAGCTTTCTTT	CASSLTGSLNTEAFF
TRBV28	few	14	.	TRBJ1-2	TGTGCCAGCACTGAGGATCTCTCTTCCTATGGCTACACCTTC	CASTEDLSSYGYTF
TRBV28	.	15	TRBD1	TRBJ2-1	TGTGCCAGCAGCCGCCGGACAGGGGGCAACAATGAGCAGTTCTTC	CASSRRTGGNNEQFF
TRBV28	.	15	TRBD2	TRBJ2-1	TGTGCCAGCAGCTCCGGGACTAGGGCCTACAATGAGCAGTTCTTC	CASSSGTRAYNEQFF
TRBV24-1	.	14	.	TRBJ1-5	TGTGCCACCAGTGCTGCTCGAGGAGATCAGCCCCAGCATTTT	CATSAARGDQPQHF
TRBV7-3	.	14	.	TRBJ2-7	TGTGCCAGCAGCTTAGTCCCAGGGACCTACGAGCAGTACTTC	CASSLVPGTYEQYF
TRBV2	.	16	TRBD2	TRBJ2-1	TGTGCCAGCAGGGGGTCGACTAGCGGCTCCTACAATGAGCAGTTCTTC	CASRGSTSGSYNEQFF
TRBV19	.	18	TRBD2	TRBJ2-1	TGTGCCAGTAGAAAACCGGGACTAGCGGGAGGTGGGGTAAATGAGCAGTTCTTC	CASRKPGLAGGGVNEQFF
TRBV30	few	15	TRBD1	TRBJ1-3	TGTGCCTGGGACACAGGGGGCGCGTATGGAAACACCATATATTTT	CAWDTGGAYGNTIYF
TRBV7-2	.	15	TRBD2	TRBJ2-5	TGTGCCAGCAGCACTAGCGGGACCGGGATAGAGACCCAGTACTTC	CASSTSGTGIETQYF
TRBV6-5	.	16	.	TRBJ2-5	TGTGCCAGCAGTTCACCAATCAGGGGCCACATAGAGACCCAGTACTTC	CASSSPIRGHIETQYF
TRBV19	.	13	.	TRBJ2-1	TGTGCCAGTAGTAAGGGGCTGGTCAATGAGCAGTTCTTC	CASSKGLVNEQFF
TRBV6-5	.	13	TRBD1	TRBJ2-1	TGTGCCACCTGGGACAGGGTATCCAATGAGCAGTTCTTC	CATWDRVSNEQFF
TRBV5-4	.	16	TRBD1	TRBJ1-2	TGTGCCAGCAGTCTTACCCGGACAGGGATCAACTATGGCTACACCTTC	CASSLTRTGINYGYTF
TRBV6-6	.	14	.	TRBJ1-3	TGTGCCAGCAGCTCGACCGGGTCTGGAAACACCATATATTTT	CASSSTGSGNTIYF
TRBV15	.	11	.	TRBJ2-7	TGTGCCACCAGCAGGGCCTCCGAGCAGTACTTC	CATSRASEQYF
TRBV18	.	14	.	TRBJ2-3	TGTGCCAGCTCACCACCCTCGGGGACAGATACGCAGTATTTT	CASSPPSGTDTQYF
TRBV18	.	15	.	TRBJ1-5	TGTGCCAGCTCACCTACCCGGCTGGAGGGTCAGCCCCAGCATTTT	CASSPTRLEGQPQHF
TRBV30	.	17	TRBD1	TRBJ1-3	TGTGCCTGGAGTGTACGGACAGGGGGTGTTTCTGGAAACACCATATATTTT	CAWSVRTGGVSGNTIYF
TRBV3-1/TRBV3-2	.	12	.	TRBJ1-2	TGTGCCAGTTCCCAACGGGGGTATGGCTACACCTTC	CASSQRGYGYTF
TRBV24-1	.	18	TRBD2	TRBJ2-1	TGTGCCACCAGTGTGGGGCGGGGGGCGATGAGCTCCTACAATGAGCAGTTCTTC	CATSVGRGAMSSYNEQFF
TRBV7-8	.	17	TRBD1	TRBJ1-2	TGTGCCAGCAGCTCCTTTGTCGACAGGGGGAACAGCTATGGCTACACCTTC	CASSSFVDRGNSYGYTF